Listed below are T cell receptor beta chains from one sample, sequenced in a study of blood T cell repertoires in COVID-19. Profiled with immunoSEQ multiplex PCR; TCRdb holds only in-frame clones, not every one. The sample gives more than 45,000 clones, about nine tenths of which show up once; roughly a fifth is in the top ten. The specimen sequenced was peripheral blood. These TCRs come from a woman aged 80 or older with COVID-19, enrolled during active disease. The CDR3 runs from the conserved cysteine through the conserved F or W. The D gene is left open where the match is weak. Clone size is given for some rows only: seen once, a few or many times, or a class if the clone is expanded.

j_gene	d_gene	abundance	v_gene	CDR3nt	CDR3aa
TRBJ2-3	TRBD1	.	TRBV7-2	TGTGCCAGCAGCACCTTAAGGGGACAGGGACTTACCTTCACAGATACGCAGTATTTT	CASSTLRGQGLTFTDTQYF
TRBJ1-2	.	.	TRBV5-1	TGCGCCAGCAGCTTTGGGGCGACGAACGATGTGGGTGGCGGCTACACCTTC	CASSFGATNDVGGGYTF
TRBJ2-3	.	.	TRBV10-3	TGTGCCATCAATTCCCGGGAGACCTCCCCCATTACAGATACGCAGTATTTT	CAINSRETSPITDTQYF
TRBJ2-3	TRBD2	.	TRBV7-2	TGTGCCAGCACCTTAAACTCGCGGGGGGCCACAGATACGCAGTATTTT	CASTLNSRGATDTQYF
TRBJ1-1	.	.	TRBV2	TGTGCCACACGCGGACAGCCGAACACTGAAGCTTTCTTT	CATRGQPNTEAFF
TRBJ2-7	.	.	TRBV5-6	TGTGCCAGCAGCTCGTGGGGGCTTTTGACCTACGAGCAGTACTTC	CASSSWGLLTYEQYF
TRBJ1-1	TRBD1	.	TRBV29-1	TGCAGCGCCCGGACAGGGATGTCTGAAGCTTTCTTT	CSARTGMSEAFF
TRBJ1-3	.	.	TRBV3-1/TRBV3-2	TGTGCCAGCAGCGGAACAGGGATCTCTGGAAACACCATATATTTT	CASSGTGISGNTIYF
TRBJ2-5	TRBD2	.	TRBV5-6	TGTGCCAGCAGCATTAGACTAGCGGGGGGGCCATTGGAGACCCAGTACTTC	CASSIRLAGGPLETQYF
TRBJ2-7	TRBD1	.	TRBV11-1	TGTGCCAGCAGCTCCCGACGGACAGGCTGGGACGAGCAGTACTTC	CASSSRRTGWDEQYF
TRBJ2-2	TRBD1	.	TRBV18	TGTGCCAGCTCACGTGACAGGGGGCCGGACACCGGGGAGCTGTTTTTT	CASSRDRGPDTGELFF
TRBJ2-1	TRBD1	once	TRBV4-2	TGTGCCAGCAGCCAAGGGACAGGGGGCAATGAGCAGTTCTTC	CASSQGTGGNEQFF
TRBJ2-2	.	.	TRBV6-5	TGTGCCAGCAGTAGGACTACCGGGGAGCTGTTTTTT	CASSRTTGELFF
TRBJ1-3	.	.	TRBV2	TGTGCCAGCAGTCGTTTCGGCTCTGGAAACACCATATATTTT	CASSRFGSGNTIYF
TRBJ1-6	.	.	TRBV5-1	TGCGCCAGCAGCTTGGGACAGTCAAATTCACCCCTCCACTTT	CASSLGQSNSPLHF
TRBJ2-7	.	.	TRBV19	TGTGCCAGTAGTACCGGGACAAGCTACGAGCAGTACTTC	CASSTGTSYEQYF
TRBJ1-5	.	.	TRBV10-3	TGTGCCATCAGTGGGGCAGGCGATCAGCCCCAGCATTTT	CAISGAGDQPQHF
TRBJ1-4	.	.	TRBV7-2	TGTGCCAGCAGCTTAGCGCCCAGGAATGAAAAACTGTTTTTT	CASSLAPRNEKLFF
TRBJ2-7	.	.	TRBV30	TGTGCCTGGCACCGCGGAGTCTACGAGCAGTACTTC	CAWHRGVYEQYF
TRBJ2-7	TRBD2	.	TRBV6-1	TGTGCCAGCAGTGAAGCGGGAATAGCGGGGTCCTACGAGCAGTACTTC	CASSEAGIAGSYEQYF